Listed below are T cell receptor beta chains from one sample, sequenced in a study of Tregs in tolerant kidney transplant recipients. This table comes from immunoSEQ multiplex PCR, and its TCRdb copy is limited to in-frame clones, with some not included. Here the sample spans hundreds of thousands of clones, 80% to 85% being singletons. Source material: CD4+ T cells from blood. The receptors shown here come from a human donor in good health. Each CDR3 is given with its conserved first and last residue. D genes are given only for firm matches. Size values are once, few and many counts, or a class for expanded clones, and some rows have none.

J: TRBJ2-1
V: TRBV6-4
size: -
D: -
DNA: TGTGCCAGCAGTGACTCGAGATCTGGGAGCGAGTACAATGAGCAGTTCTTC
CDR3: CASSDSRSGSEYNEQFF

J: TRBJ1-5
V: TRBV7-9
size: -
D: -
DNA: TGTGCCAGCAGCTTAGAGGGTTATAGCAATCAGCCCCAGCATTTT
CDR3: CASSLEGYSNQPQHF

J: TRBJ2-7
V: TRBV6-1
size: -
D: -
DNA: TGTGCCAGCAGTCCGCCCGGGACCCACGAGCAGTACTTC
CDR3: CASSPPGTHEQYF

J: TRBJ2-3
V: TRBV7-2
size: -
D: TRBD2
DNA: TGTGCCAGCAGCTTAGTGCGACTAGCGGGAGGGAATGGAGATACGCAGTATTTT
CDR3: CASSLVRLAGGNGDTQYF

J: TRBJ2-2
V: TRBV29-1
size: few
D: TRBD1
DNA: TGCAGCGTTACGGGGACAGGGGGGTTCGGGGAGCTGTTTTTT
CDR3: CSVTGTGGFGELFF

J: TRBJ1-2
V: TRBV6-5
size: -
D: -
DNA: TGTGCCAGCAGTAACCTCTATGGCTACACCTTC
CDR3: CASSNLYGYTF

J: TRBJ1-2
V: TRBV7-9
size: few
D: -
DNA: TGTGCCAGCAGCCAGATGGTCAGGGGAGATGGCTACACCTTC
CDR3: CASSQMVRGDGYTF

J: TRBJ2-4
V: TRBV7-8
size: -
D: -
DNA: TGTGCCAGCAGCTCCCTAGAACTAGCCAAAAACATTCAGTACTTC
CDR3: CASSSLELAKNIQYF

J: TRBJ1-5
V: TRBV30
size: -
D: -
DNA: TGTGCCTGGAGTGTACAGAGCAATCAGCCCCAGCATTTT
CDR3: CAWSVQSNQPQHF

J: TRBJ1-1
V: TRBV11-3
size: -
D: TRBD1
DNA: TGTGCCAGCAGCGCCAGCTTCACAGGGGGCACTGAAGCTTTCTTT
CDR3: CASSASFTGGTEAFF

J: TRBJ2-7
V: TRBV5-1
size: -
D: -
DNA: TGCGCCAGCAGCTTCGTTACTAGGTACTCCTACGAGCAGTACTTC
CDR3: CASSFVTRYSYEQYF

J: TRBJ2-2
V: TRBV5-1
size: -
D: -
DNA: TGCGCCAGCAGCTTGGGCCCAGGGGACACCGGGGAGCTGTTTTTT
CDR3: CASSLGPGDTGELFF

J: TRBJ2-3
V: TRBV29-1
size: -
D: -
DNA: TGCAGCGTTGAACGCGAGGGGAGTAGCACAGATACGCAGTATTTT
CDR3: CSVEREGSSTDTQYF

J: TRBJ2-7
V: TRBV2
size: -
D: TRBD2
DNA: TGTGCCACCCAGCGGGGAAGCTCCTACGAGCAGTACTTC
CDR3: CATQRGSSYEQYF

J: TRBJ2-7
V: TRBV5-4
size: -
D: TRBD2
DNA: TGTGCCAGCAGCCCTAGGCCGGGACTAGCGGGATCACACTACGAGCAGTACTTC
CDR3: CASSPRPGLAGSHYEQYF

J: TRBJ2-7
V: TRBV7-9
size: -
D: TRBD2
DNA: TGTGCCAGCAGCTTCCTCCCTAGCGGGCTATACGAGCAGTACTTC
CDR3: CASSFLPSGLYEQYF

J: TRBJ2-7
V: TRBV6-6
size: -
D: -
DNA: TGTGCCAGCAGTTACGGCCAGTCCTACGAGCAGTACTTC
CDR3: CASSYGQSYEQYF

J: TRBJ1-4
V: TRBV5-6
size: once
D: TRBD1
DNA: TGTGCCAGCAGCTGGTTCACAGGGGCAGAGGAAAAACTGTTTTTT
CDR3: CASSWFTGAEEKLFF

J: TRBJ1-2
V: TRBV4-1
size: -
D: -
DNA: TGCGCCAGCAGCCACCGCACCACAGGCAACTATGGCTACACCTTC
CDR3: CASSHRTTGNYGYTF

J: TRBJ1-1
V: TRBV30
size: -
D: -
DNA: TGTGCCTGGAAACTAAACACTGAAGCTTTCTTT
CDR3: CAWKLNTEAFF

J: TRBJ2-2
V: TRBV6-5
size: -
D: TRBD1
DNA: TGTGCCAGCCGCCGTGGGACAGGGAGAGATGGGGAGCTGTTTTTT
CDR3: CASRRGTGRDGELFF

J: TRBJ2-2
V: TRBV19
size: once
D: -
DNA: TGTGCCAGTAGACGAAGAACTGGCGGGACTAACACCGGGGAGCTGTTTTTT
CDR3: CASRRRTGGTNTGELFF

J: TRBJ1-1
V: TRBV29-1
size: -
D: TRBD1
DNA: TGCAGCGTAGGACAGGGTACCACTGAAGCTTTCTTT
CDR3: CSVGQGTTEAFF

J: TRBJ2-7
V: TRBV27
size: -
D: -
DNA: TGTGCCAGCAGTTTATGGGTCCCAGGGCACGACTACGAGCAGTACTTC
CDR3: CASSLWVPGHDYEQYF

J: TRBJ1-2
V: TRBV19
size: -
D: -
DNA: TGTGCCAGTATGAGGACAGATAACTATGGCTACACCTTC
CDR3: CASMRTDNYGYTF

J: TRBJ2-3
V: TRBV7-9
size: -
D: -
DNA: TGTGCCAGCAGCTTAGCAGGGTCTAGCACAGATACGCAGTATTTT
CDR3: CASSLAGSSTDTQYF

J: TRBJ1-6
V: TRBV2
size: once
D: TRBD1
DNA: TGTGCCAGCAGTGGGACAGGGAGGTCCTATAATTCACCCCTCCACTTT
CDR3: CASSGTGRSYNSPLHF

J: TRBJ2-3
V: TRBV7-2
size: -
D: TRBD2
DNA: TGTGCCAGCAGAGCGGGGGGGCGCGATACGCAGTATTTT
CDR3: CASRAGGRDTQYF

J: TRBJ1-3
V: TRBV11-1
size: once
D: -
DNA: TGTGCCAGCAGCGTCACAGGGACTGGAAACACCATATATTTT
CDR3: CASSVTGTGNTIYF

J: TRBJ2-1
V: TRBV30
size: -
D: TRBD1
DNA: TGTGCCTGGAGACGGACAGGGGTAAATGAGCAGTTCTTC
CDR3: CAWRRTGVNEQFF

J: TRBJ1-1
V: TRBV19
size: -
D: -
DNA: TGTGCCAGTAGTATCATGGGACAACTAAAGAACACTGAAGCTTTCTTT
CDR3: CASSIMGQLKNTEAFF

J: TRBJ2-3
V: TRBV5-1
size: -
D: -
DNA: TGCGCCAGCAGCCCCCGGGATGGAATCACAGATACGCAGTATTTT
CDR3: CASSPRDGITDTQYF

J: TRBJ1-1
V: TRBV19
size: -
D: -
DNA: TGTGCCAGTAGTATCGGAAGTGGACTTAACACTGAAGCTTTCTTT
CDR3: CASSIGSGLNTEAFF

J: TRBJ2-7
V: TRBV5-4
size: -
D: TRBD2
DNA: TGTGCCAGCAGCTCCGGGGGAGGGCCCTCTGTTAACGAGCAGTACTTC
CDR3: CASSSGGGPSVNEQYF

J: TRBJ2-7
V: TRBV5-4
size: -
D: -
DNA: TGTGCCAGCAGCTCGGCGGCCTCAGGGAGATCTAACGAGCAGTACTTC
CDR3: CASSSAASGRSNEQYF

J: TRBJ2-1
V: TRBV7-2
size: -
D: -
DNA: TGTGCCAGCAGCTTAGGAGCGACTGGCGTATACAATGAGCAGTTCTTC
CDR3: CASSLGATGVYNEQFF

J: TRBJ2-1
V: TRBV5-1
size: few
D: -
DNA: TGCGCCAGCAGTAGGGGCTCTAACTACAATGAGCAGTTCTTC
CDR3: CASSRGSNYNEQFF

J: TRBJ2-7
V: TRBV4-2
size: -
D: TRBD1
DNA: TGTGCCAGCAGCCAAGAGACAGGGGGCCTATCCTACGAGCAGTACTTC
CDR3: CASSQETGGLSYEQYF

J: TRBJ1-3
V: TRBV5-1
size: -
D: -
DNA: TGCGCCAGCAGCCCCGGTTGGGGGTCCTCATACTATTCTGGAAACACCATATATTTT
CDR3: CASSPGWGSSYYSGNTIYF

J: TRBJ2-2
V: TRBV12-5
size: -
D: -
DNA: TGTGCTAGTGCCCCTCGGTGGGGGGAAGCCGGGGAGCTGTTTTTT
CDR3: CASAPRWGEAGELFF

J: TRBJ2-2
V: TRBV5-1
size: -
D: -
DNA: TGCGCCAGCAGCCTGAGGGAGGCCCCCACCGGGGAGCTGTTTTTT
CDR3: CASSLREAPTGELFF

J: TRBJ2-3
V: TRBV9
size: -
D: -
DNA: TGTGCCAGCAGCGTAGGGGGCGGAGAGGACACAGATACGCAGTATTTT
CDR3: CASSVGGGEDTDTQYF

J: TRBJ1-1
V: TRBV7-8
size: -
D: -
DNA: TGTGCCAGCAGCTTATACAGGAGTACAGCTTTCTTT
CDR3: CASSLYRSTAFF

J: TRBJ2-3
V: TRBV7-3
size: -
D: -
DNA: TGTGCCAGCTCCCTCGCGGCCTCCACAGATACGCAGTATTTT
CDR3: CASSLAASTDTQYF

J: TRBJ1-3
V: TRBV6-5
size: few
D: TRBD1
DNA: TGTGCCAGCAGTTACGACAGGGCCTATGGAAACACCATATATTTT
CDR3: CASSYDRAYGNTIYF

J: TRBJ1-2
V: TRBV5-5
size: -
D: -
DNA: TGTGCCAGCAGCTTGTCAGGGGTAGTTAACTATGGCTACACCTTC
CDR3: CASSLSGVVNYGYTF

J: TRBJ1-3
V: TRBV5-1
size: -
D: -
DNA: TGCGCCAGCAGCCCTAATCTGGGGGCTGGAAACACCATATATTTT
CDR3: CASSPNLGAGNTIYF

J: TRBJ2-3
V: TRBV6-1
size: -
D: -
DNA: TGTGCCAGCAGTGAAGCTGGGGTTAGCACAGATACGCAGTATTTT
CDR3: CASSEAGVSTDTQYF

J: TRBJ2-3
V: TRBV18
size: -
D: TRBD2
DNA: TGTGCCAGCTCACCACAGAGACTAGCGGGAGACACAGATACGCAGTATTTT
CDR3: CASSPQRLAGDTDTQYF

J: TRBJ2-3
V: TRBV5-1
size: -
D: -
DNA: TGCGCCAGCAGAAACGAGGATACGCAGTATTTT
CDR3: CASRNEDTQYF